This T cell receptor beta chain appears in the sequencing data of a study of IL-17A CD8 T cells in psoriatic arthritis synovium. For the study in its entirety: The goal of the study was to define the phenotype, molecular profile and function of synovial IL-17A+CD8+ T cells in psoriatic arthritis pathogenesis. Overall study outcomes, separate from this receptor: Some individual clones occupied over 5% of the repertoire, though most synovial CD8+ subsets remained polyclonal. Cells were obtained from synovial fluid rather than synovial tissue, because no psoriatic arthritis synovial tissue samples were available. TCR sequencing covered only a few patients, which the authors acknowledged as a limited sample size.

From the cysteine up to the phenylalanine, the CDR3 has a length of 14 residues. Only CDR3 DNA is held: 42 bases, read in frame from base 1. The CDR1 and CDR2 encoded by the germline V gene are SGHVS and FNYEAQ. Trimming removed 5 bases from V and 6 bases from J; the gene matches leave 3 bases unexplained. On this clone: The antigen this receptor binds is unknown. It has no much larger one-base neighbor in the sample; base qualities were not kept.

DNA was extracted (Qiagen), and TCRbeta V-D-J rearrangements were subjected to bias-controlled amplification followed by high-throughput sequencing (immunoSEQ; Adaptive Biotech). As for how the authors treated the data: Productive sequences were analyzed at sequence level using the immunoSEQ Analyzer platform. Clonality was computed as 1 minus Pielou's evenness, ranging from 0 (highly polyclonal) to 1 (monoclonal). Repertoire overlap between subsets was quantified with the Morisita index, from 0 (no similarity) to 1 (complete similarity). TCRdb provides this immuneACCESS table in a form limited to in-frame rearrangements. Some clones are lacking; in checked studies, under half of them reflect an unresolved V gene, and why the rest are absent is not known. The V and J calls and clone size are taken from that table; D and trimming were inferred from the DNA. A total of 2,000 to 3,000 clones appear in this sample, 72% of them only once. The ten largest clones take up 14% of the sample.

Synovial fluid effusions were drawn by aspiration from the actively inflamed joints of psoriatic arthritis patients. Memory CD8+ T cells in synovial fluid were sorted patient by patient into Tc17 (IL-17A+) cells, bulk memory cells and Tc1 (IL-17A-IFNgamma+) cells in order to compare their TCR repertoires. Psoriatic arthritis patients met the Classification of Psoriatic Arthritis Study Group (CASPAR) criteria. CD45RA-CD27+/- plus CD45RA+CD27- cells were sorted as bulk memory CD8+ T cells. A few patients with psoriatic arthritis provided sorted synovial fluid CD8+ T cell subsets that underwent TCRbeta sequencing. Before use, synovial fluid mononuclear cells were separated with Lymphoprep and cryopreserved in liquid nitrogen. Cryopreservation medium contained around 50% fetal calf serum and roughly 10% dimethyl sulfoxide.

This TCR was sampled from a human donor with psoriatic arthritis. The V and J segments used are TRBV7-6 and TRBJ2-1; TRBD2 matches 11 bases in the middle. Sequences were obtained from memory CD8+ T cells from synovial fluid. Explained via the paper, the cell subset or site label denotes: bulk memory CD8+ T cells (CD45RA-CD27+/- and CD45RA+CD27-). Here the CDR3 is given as CASSPGTSGNEQFF. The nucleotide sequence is TGTGCCAGCAGCCCCGGGACTAGCGGCAATGAGCAGTTCTTC.